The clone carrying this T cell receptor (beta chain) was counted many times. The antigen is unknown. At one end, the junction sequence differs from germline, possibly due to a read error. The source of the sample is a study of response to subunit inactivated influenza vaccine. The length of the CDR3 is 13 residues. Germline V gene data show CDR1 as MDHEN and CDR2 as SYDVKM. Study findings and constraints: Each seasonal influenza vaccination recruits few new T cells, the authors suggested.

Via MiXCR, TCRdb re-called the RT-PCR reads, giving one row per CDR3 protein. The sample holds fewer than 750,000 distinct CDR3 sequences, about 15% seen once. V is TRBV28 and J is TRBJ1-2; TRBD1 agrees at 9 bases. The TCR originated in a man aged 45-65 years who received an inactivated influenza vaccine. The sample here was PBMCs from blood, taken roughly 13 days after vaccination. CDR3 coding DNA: TGTGCCAGCAGCCTTACCGGGACAGGGAGGGATAGCTTC. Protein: CASSLTGTGRDSF.